This T cell receptor (beta chain) emerged from a study of response to subunit inactivated influenza vaccine. This clonotype was detected only a few times. Its matching antigen is unknown. TCRdb reanalysed the RT-PCR reads using MiXCR and keeps one entry per CDR3 protein. The sample holds about 180,000 distinct CDR3 sequences, around 9% seen once. This CDR3 comprises 14 residues. The ends lost 7 bases at V and 3 bases at J; junction bases unmatched: 9. CDR1 is LGHNA and CDR2 is YNFKEQ in the germline V gene. Study-wide results and caveats: After each seasonal influenza vaccination, few new T cells are recruited, the authors suggested.

Sequences were derived from non-naive T cells sorted from PBMCs, sampled on the day of vaccination. The origin of this receptor is a man in his forties or fifties who received an inactivated influenza vaccine. This rearrangement joins TRBV4-2 to TRBJ2-7, with 7 nucleotides matching TRBD2. CDR3 loop: CASNRLAKDYEQYF. CDR3 DNA: TGTGCCAGCAATCGACTAGCTAAAGACTACGAGCAGTACTTC.